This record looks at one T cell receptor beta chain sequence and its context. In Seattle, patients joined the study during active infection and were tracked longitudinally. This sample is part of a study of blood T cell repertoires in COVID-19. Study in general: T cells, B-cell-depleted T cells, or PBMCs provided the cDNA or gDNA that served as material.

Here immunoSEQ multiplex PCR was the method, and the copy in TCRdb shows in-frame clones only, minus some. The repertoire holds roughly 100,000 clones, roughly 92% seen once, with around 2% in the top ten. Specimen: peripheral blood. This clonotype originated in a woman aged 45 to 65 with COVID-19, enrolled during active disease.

CDR3 sequence reads: CASSASGGIWMNTEAFF. The DNA for the CDR3 is TGCGCCAGCAGCGCCAGCGGGGGAATCTGGATGAACACTGAAGCTTTCTTT. The chain recombines TRBV4-1 with TRBJ1-1, with D tentatively TRBD1 (5 bases). Germline CDR1 MGHRA, CDR2 YSYEKL. The CDR3 consists of 17 residues. V gave up 5 bases and J gave up 0 bases, with 19 bases separating them.